What follows are 27 T cell receptor beta chains derived from one specimen sequenced in a study of tumor-infiltrating lymphocytes in primary liver carcinoma. The authors made TCR beta cDNA from around 500 ng total RNA with a constant-region primer. A slightly modified ARM-PCR protocol with three nested multiplex PCR rounds produced these TCR beta libraries. Forward primers for TRBV1-TRBV30 and a C-beta reverse primer served the first two PCR rounds, at around 9 cycles each. TCRdb called the multiplex PCR reads again in MiXCR, with one record for every CDR3 protein. The sample has about 33,000 distinct CDR3 sequences, around 78% seen once. Scientists recovered RNA and DNA together from roughly 18-30 mg of unsorted bulk tissue. The sequencing sample was made of liver tumor tissue from sampling region 5. Subset noted: tumor region T5, tumor centre. The receptors were gathered from a middle-aged man with primary liver carcinoma and hepatitis B virus infection.

A word on this clonotype: The junction shows a germline mismatch at one end, possibly a read error. The chain is built from TRBV29-1 and TRBJ1-1; the D gene is possibly TRBD1 (5 bases). Germline CDR1 is SQVTM and CDR2 is ANQGSEA. The CDR3 loop spans 13 amino acids. The CDR3: CSFRVAMNTGAFF. The CDR3 DNA reads as TGCAGCTTCAGGGTTGCGATGAACACTGGAGCTTTCTTT.

This clonotype showed up just once. A much bigger clone sits one base away, suggesting this may be a read error. V gene TRBV2 combines with J gene TRBJ2-6; TRBD1 or TRBD2 may be the D gene (5 bases each). The CDR3 consists of 17 residues. The V and J ends lost 5 bases and 3 bases respectively, with 17 bases between them. CDR1 and CDR2 (germline): SNHLY, FYNNEI. CDR3 loop: CASSPTRDGFGANVLTF. The DNA of the CDR3 is TGTGCCAGCAGTCCGACACGGGACGGCTTTGGGGCCAACGTCCTGACTTTC. Full variable domain (rest looked up from reference TRBV2 and TRBJ2-6): EPEVTQTPSHQVTQMGQEVILRCVPISNHLYFYWYRQILGQKVEFLVSFYNNEISEKSEIFDDQFSVERPDGSNFTLKIRSTKLEDSAMYFCASSPTRDGFGANVLTFGAGSRLTVL.

On this clonotype itself: The junction shows a germline mismatch at one end, possibly a read error. The CDR3 region has the DNA TGTGCCAGCAGCCGAAAGCAGGTCCAAGGGACCCAGTACTTC. Translated, it gives CASSRKQVQGTQYF. The chain couples TRBV6-5 to TRBJ2-5; D remains unclear. This CDR3 is 14 amino acids long. The germline V gene encodes CDR1 MNHEY and CDR2 SVGAGI.

Concerning this clonotype: No conserved phenylalanine or tryptophan is present at the end of the CDR3, so a read error is the likely explanation. V gene TRBV5-6 combines with J gene TRBJ2-5; D uncertain. Germline V gene data show CDR1 as SGHDT and CDR2 as YYEEEE. This CDR3 region has 13 residues. Trimming removed 4 bases at V and 2 bases at J, with 9 bases between. The chain's CDR3 is CASSLDQQETQYL. As DNA, the CDR3 is TGTGCCAGCAGCCTTGACCAGCAAGAGACCCAGTACCTC.

Remarks on this clonotype: The final CDR3 position lacks the conserved phenylalanine or tryptophan, pointing to a likely read error. The CDR3, as DNA: TGTGCCAGTTTGACAGGGGAGGATGAGCAGTTCCTC. Encoded protein: CASLTGEDEQFL. This rearrangement joins TRBV2 to TRBJ2-1; 8 bases are a match to TRBD1. The V gene end was trimmed by 9 bases and the J gene end by 8 bases; junction bases not matched to a gene: 6. The CDR3 loop spans 12 amino acids. The germline V gene encodes CDR1 SNHLY and CDR2 FYNNEI.

To note about this clonotype: At one boundary the junction diverges from the germline segment, which might be a read error. The chain uses TRBV11-2 and TRBJ2-7; D is possibly TRBD2 (5 bases). In germline, CDR1 is SGHAT, CDR2 FQNNGV. This CDR3 spans 13 amino acids. The CDR3 region has the DNA TGTGCCAGCAGCTTAGATTCAGAGGGCGAGCGGTGCTTC. This translates into CASSLDSEGERCF.

This clonotype qualifies as medium-sized. The genes are TRBV4-3 and TRBJ2-2; 8 nucleotides line up with TRBD2. The CDR3 sequence is 16 residues long. The trim removed 2 bases at V and 4 bases at J, leaving 6 bases unmatched. The germline V gene has CDR1 LGHNA and CDR2 YSLEER. The CDR3 spells CASSQTLAVLTGELFF. Here the CDR3 DNA reads TGCGCCAGCAGCCAAACACTAGCGGTTCTCACCGGGGAGCTGTTTTTT.

The chain is built from TRBV11-2 and TRBJ2-3; D gene ambiguous. Deletions cut 9 bases from V and 2 bases from J, with 21 bases between. CDR3 length equals 16 residues. The V gene's germline CDR1 is SGHAT and CDR2 FQNNGV. The DNA for the CDR3 is TGTGCCAGAGGCCGACAACCCGTTAACCCCACAGATACGCAGTATTTT. Residues: CARGRQPVNPTDTQYF.

The sample holds a few counts of this clonotype. The chain is built from TRBV29-1 and TRBJ2-1, with TRBD1 matching 7 bases. Germline trimming cut 8 bases from V and 1 base from J; bases unmatched to any gene: 14. The CDR3 loop spans 16 amino acids. The V gene's germline CDR1 is SQVTM and CDR2 ANQGSEA. The CDR3 DNA reads TGCAGCCTCGAAGATCCGGACAGGTCATCCTACAATGAGCAGTTCTTC. Amino acids: CSLEDPDRSSYNEQFF.

J is TRBJ2-6 and V is TRBV6-5, with D tentatively TRBD2 (5 bases). The CDR3 sequence is 18 residues long. Germline V gene data show CDR1 as MNHEY and CDR2 as SVGAGI. The germline V and J ends were trimmed by 5 bases and 3 bases, with 20 bases remaining between them. CDR3 sequence (DNA): TGTGCCAGCAGTCTTTGGACGGGGATGAAAGTTGGGGCCAACGTCCTGACTTTC. Its protein product is CASSLWTGMKVGANVLTF.

About this clonotype itself: Because the CDR3 is missing its conserved closing phenylalanine or tryptophan, this is likely a read error. The rearrangement links TRBV5-4 to TRBJ2-2, with D possibly being TRBD1 (7 bases). This CDR3 is built from 14 residues. Germline assignment: CDR1 SGHNT and CDR2 YYREEE (reference sequence). V was pared by 10 bases and J by 4 bases, with 17 bases between. CDR3 bases: TGTGCCTTCCAGGAGGGGGCGGGCACCGGGGAGCTGTTTCTT. Protein sequence: CAFQEGAGTGELFL.

This clonotype was detected only once. The chain has TRBV12-3 or TRBV12-4 and TRBJ2-1; D gene ambiguous. The CDR3 contains 16 residues. The V gene lost 1 base and the J gene lost 4 bases, with 14 bases spanning the gap. CDR3 nucleotides: TGTGCCAGCAGTTTAGTGGCGGCTACCTCATACAATGAGCAGTTCTTC. Translated: CASSLVAATSYNEQFF.

To note about this clonotype: One end of the junction is discordant with germline, which a read error may explain. The chain recombines TRBV12-3 or TRBV12-4 with TRBJ2-2; D may be TRBD2 (5 bases). This CDR3 comprises 12 residues. The chain's CDR3 is CASSLHPGELFF. The DNA for the CDR3 is TGTGCCAGTAGCCTCCATCCCGGGGAGCTGTTTTTC.

The genes are TRBV11-2 and TRBJ2-7, with 10 bases aligning to TRBD1. Trimming cost V 5 bases and J 6 bases; bases outside gene matches: 7. Per the germline V gene, CDR1 is SGHAT and CDR2 is FQNNGV. The CDR3 has 14 residues. The CDR3 DNA reads as TGTGCCAGCAGCCCGGACAGGGGGTATGGCGAGCAGTACTTC. This translates into CASSPDRGYGEQYF. The variable domain in full, completed from reference TRBV11-2 and TRBJ2-7, reads EAGVAQSPRYKIIEKRQSVAFWCNPISGHATLYWYQQILGQGPKLLIQFQNNGVVDDSQLPKDRFSAERLKGVDSTLKIQPAKLEDSAVYLCASSPDRGYGEQYFGPGTRLTVT.

In its sample, this clonotype is medium-sized. The rearrangement joins TRBV4-2 to TRBJ2-1; 10 bases agree with TRBD2. CDR1 and CDR2 (germline): LGHNA, YNFKEQ. V gave up 2 bases and J gave up 3 bases; unmatched junction bases: 7. CDR3 length equals 17 residues. The CDR3 DNA reads as TGTGCCAGCAGCCAACTGAGCGGGAGGGCCGTCTACAATGAGCAGTTCTTC. Residues: CASSQLSGRAVYNEQFF.

Notes on this clonotype: The junction does not match germline at one end; this may be a read error. The V call is TRBV11-2, the J call TRBJ2-3; D not resolved. The J call may not be correct, given that the DNA end is closer to TRBJ1-5. The germline gives CDR1 SGHAT, CDR2 FQNNGV. There are 14 residues in the CDR3. This CDR3 is CASSIELYTDTQHF. The CDR3, as DNA: TGTGCTAGCAGCATAGAACTTTACACCGATACGCAGCATTTT.

Comments on this clonotype: The final CDR3 position lacks the conserved phenylalanine or tryptophan, pointing to a likely read error. This chain links TRBV6-2 or TRBV6-3 with TRBJ2-7; D remains unclear. This CDR3 has 12 residues. V lost 5 bases, J lost 3 bases, and 8 bases lay in between. CDR1 and CDR2 from the germline V gene are MNHEY and SVGEGT. The DNA of the CDR3 is TGTGCCAGCAGTAATGACGTCTACGAGCAGTACATC. Translating it yields CASSNDVYEQYI.

This clonotype has only one observation. This may arise from a read error, as a much more abundant clone is one base away. This rearrangement joins TRBV9 to TRBJ2-7; TRBD1 agrees at 7 bases. CDR3 length equals 15 residues. Germline V gene sequence: CDR1 SGDLS, CDR2 YYNGEE. With 3 bases clipped from V and 5 bases from J, the junction kept 11 bases outside the gene matches. CDR3 in amino acids: CASSAGPGQRDEQYF. CDR3 nucleotides: TGTGCCAGCAGCGCCGGACCGGGACAGCGTGACGAGCAGTACTTC.

V usage is TRBV10-3 and J usage is TRBJ1-1; no firm D call. The CDR3 extends over 12 amino acids. Between the trimmed V and J ends, which lost 2 bases and 7 bases, there was a span of 8 bases. Germline V lookup: CDR1 ENHRY, CDR2 SYGVKD. The CDR3 here is CAISERGVEAFF. Written as DNA, the CDR3 is TGTGCCATCAGTGAGAGAGGCGTTGAAGCTTTCTTT.

The sample holds a few counts of this clonotype. A much bigger clone sits one base away, suggesting this may be a read error. The V and J genes are TRBV9 and TRBJ2-7; TRBD1 matches at 8 bases. V lost 4 bases and J lost 3; bases outside the gene matches: 6. Germline CDR1 SGDLS, CDR2 YYNGEE. The CDR3 runs to 14 residues. CDR3 sequence: CASSLGQGRYEQYF. The CDR3 DNA sequence: TGTGCCAGCAGCCTCGGACAGGGTCGCTACGAGCAGTACTTC.

In regard to this clonotype: One junction end disagrees with the germline gene, perhaps due to a read error. The DNA for the CDR3 is TGTGCCATGAGTGAGTATGATGGCGATCAGCCCCAACATTTT. Encoded protein: CAMSEYDGDQPQHF. This rearrangement joins TRBV10-3 to TRBJ1-5; D is unclear. The germline CDR1 and CDR2 sequences are ENHRY and SYGVKD. The CDR3 is 14 residues long.

Judged by abundance, this clonotype is medium-sized. A read error may produce the germline difference seen at one junction end. The CDR3 coding sequence is TGTGCCTGCAGGCGGTCGATCAATGAGCAGTTCTTC. It encodes CACRRSINEQFF. The chain uses TRBV6-1 and TRBJ2-1, with D unclear. Germline V gene data show CDR1 as MNHNS and CDR2 as SASEGT. The CDR3 totals 12 residues.

As for this clonotype: Sequence at one end of the junction differs from germline and may be a read error. The rearrangement uses TRBV11-1 and TRBJ2-2; D possibly matches TRBD1 or TRBD2 (6 bases each). Germline loops: CDR1 SGHAT, CDR2 FQDESV (reference sequence). The CDR3 sequence is 14 residues long. DNA of the CDR3: TGTGCCAGCAACTTTGCAGGGGTTACCGGGGGGCTGTTTTTT. It codes for CASNFAGVTGGLFF. Combining the CDR3 with reference TRBV11-1 and TRBJ2-2 gives the whole variable domain EAEVAQSPRYKITEKSQAVAFWCDPISGHATLYWYRQILGQGPELLVQFQDESVVDDSQLPKDRFSAERLKGVDSTLKIQPAELGDSAMYLCASNFAGVTGGLFFGEGSRLTVL.

As to this clonotype: Sequence at one end of the junction differs from germline and may be a read error. This sequence joins TRBV5-1 and TRBJ1-5; TRBD1 might be the D (5 bases). This CDR3 has 15 amino acids. The germline V gene encodes CDR1 SGHRS and CDR2 YFSETQ. In DNA, the CDR3 is TGCGCCAGCAGCTTGCTCCCAGGGCCCAATCAGCTCCAGCATTTT. Residues: CASSLLPGPNQLQHF.

On this clonotype itself: This CDR3 is missing its conserved last phenylalanine or tryptophan, likely due to a read error. The chain employs TRBV11-1 and TRBJ2-2, with D maybe TRBD1 (5 bases). Trimming left V 6 bases short and J 5 bases short, with 16 bases between. The CDR3 consists of 15 residues. Germline CDR1 reads SGHAT; CDR2 reads FQDESV (reference sequence). CDR3 sequence reads: CASSSKGSFTGELFY. The CDR3 DNA is TGTGCCAGCAGTTCCAAGGGGTCGTTTACCGGGGAGCTGTTTTAT.

This clonotype was seen ten or more times. CDR3 sequence (DNA): TGTGCCAGCAGCGGACTAGCGGGAGGGCCTACAAGCACAGATACGCAGTATTTT. It is translated as CASSGLAGGPTSTDTQYF. V and J are TRBV5-4 and TRBJ2-3; 15 nucleotides align to TRBD2. The CDR3 loop spans 18 amino acids. Trimming at V came to 4 bases and at J to 0 bases, leaving 6 bases not matched to a gene. Germline lookup yields CDR1 SGHNT and CDR2 YYREEE (reference sequence).

The chain has TRBV6-1 and TRBJ1-5; no firm D call. The germline V gene encodes CDR1 MNHNS and CDR2 SASEGT. Trimming cost V 7 bases and J 4 bases, with 8 bases left between them. This CDR3 spans 12 amino acids. This CDR3 is CASNQWNQPQHF. The CDR3 coding sequence is TGTGCCAGCAATCAGTGGAATCAGCCCCAGCATTTT.